The clone carrying this T cell receptor (beta chain) was seen at least ten times. Its specificity is not known. This record comes from a study of Graves' ophthalmopathy and Graves' hyperthyroidism. Regarding the study as a whole: Most thyroid-expanded clonotypes exceeding 0.001 frequency were also found in blood.

Deletions cut 2 bases from V and 2 bases from J, with 10 bases between. CDR1 is ENHRY and CDR2 is SYGVKD in the germline V gene. This CDR3 has 14 amino acids. The authors amplified TCR beta CDR3 regions from RNA transcripts. HTBI primers served in a first-round RT-PCR, which a second-round multiplex PCR followed. TCRdb reanalysed the multiplex PCR reads using MiXCR and keeps one entry per CDR3 protein. The table includes roughly 1.1 million distinct CDR3 sequences, 36% detected once. Sequenced input: peripheral blood or thyroid tissue (not recorded which). The origin of this receptor is an adult man with Graves' hyperthyroidism. V gene TRBV10-3 combines with J gene TRBJ2-7, with a tentative D call TRBD1 (5 bases). The CDR3: CAISERAGTYEQYF. The CDR3 coding sequence is TGTGCCATCAGTGAGCGGGCAGGGACCTACGAGCAGTACTTC.